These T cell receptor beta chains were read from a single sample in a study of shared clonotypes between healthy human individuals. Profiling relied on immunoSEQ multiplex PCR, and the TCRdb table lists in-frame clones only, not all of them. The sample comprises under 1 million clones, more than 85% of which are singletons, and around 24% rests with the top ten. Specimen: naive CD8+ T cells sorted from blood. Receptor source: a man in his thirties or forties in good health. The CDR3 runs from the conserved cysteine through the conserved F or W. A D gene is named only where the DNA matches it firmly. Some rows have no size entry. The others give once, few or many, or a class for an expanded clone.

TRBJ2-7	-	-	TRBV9	TGTGCCAGCAGCGTAGAGTGGGAGGGGGGCGAGCAGTACTTC	CASSVEWEGGEQYF
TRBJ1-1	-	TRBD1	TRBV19	TGTGCCAGTAACAGGGGGCTGTTGAACACTGAAGCTTTCTTT	CASNRGLLNTEAFF
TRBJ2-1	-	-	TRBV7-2	TGTGCCAGCAGCTCCCCCCCTGGATCAGCGCTTTACAATGAGCAGTTCTTC	CASSSPPGSALYNEQFF
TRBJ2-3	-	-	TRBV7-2	TGTGCCAGCAGCCGACCAACAGGGACTACTAGCACAGATACGCAGTATTTT	CASSRPTGTTSTDTQYF
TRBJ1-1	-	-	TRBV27	TGTGCCAGCAGTGTAGCCGGGACCCGAGGAGCTTTCTTT	CASSVAGTRGAFF
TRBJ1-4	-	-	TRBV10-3	TGTGCCATCAGTGGGGGTGTAAGAACAGGGTTGACTGAAAAACTGTTTTTT	CAISGGVRTGLTEKLFF
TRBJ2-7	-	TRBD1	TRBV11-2	TGTGCCAGCAGCTCCCTCGGACAGGGGGGCTACGAGCAGTACTTC	CASSSLGQGGYEQYF
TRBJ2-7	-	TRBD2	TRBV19	TGTGCCAGTAGTACCGGGGCCTACCGGGGGGACTACGAGCAGTACTTC	CASSTGAYRGDYEQYF
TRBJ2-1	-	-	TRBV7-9	TGTGCCAGCAGCCCCTCGAGGCTAGACAATGAGCAGTTCTTC	CASSPSRLDNEQFF
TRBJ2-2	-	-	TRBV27	TGTGCCAGCAGTTTGGTTAGCGGAAACACCGGGGAGCTGTTTTTT	CASSLVSGNTGELFF
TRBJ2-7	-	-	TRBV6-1	TGTGCCAGCAGTGGACATCTACAGGACAAGTACGAGCAGTACTTC	CASSGHLQDKYEQYF
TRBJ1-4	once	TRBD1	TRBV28	TGTGCCAGCAGTTTATCGTGGGACAGGGGTAATGAAAAACTGTTTTTT	CASSLSWDRGNEKLFF
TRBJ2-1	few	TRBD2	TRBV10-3	TGTGCCATAAGGACTAGCACCCACAATGAGCAGTTCTTC	CAIRTSTHNEQFF